What follows describes a single T cell receptor (beta chain). There is no known antigen for this receptor. No base quality information exists; no much larger clone differs at one position. This sample is part of a study of blood T cell repertoires in COVID-19 (dated by TCRdb to about 2020). Regarding the study in general: Samples covering the acute and convalescent phases of COVID-19 were provided by collaborators in the United States, Italy and Spain. Subjects who had been exposed to COVID-19, were actively infected with it, or had recovered from it provided the deeply sampled blood TCRbeta repertoires that made up the dataset. Where available, HLA class I and class II types were obtained from metadata supplied by the sample provider rather than from assay-based typing. The repertoires were released in a freely available public database intended as a resource for research on the immune response to SARS-CoV-2. Samples were obtained from the ongoing ImmuneRACE study (first 160 participants) and from 1,200 or so subjects provided by 6 global collaborators. The sample metadata nearly always contained a de-identified subject ID, COVID-19 status, age in years and sex. The material from the prospective study consisted of cDNA or gDNA derived from T cells, B-cell-depleted T cells, or PBMCs. What the study reported, not specific to this receptor: The amount of clinical and demographic metadata varied by source and participant and was provided uncurated.

TCRbeta CDR3 regions were amplified from genomic DNA using the immunoSEQ Assay, a bias-controlled multiplex PCR. As for the authors' bioinformatics: The number of nucleated cells in each sample was estimated from the amplification of reference gene primers within the assay. Sequence reads were collapsed and filtered to measure the absolute abundance of every unique TCRbeta CDR3 rearrangement. For each sample, productive Simpson clonality was calculated as the square root of Simpson's diversity index across productive rearrangements. Held by TCRdb, this immuneACCESS table contains in-frame sequences only and omits some clones. Under half of the omission traces to an unresolved V gene where checked; the cause of the rest is unknown. The DNA was the basis for D and trimming; V, J and clone size are from that table. Across this sample there are about 20,000 clones, with about 89% seen only once. The top ten clonotypes cover 6% of the sample.

Including the terminal cysteine and phenylalanine, the CDR3 comprises 15 residues. Kept here is only the CDR3 DNA, which spans 45 bases and is read in frame from base 1. Trimming at the junction amounts to 1 base on V and 3 bases on J, and the germline ends lie 13 bases apart. CDR1 SGHRS and CDR2 YFSETQ were looked up in the germline V gene. Each collaborating institution followed its own protocols to collect whole blood in K2EDTA tubes. For TCRbeta analysis, collaborator samples were shipped as frozen whole blood, as isolated PBMCs, or as DNA extracted from either sample type. The chain employs TRBV5-1 and TRBJ1-2; a weak D assignment points to TRBD1 (6 bases agree). Sequenced input: peripheral blood. This receptor was identified in a human donor in a cohort sampled during active COVID-19. The CDR3 loop reads CASSLKGGTHYGYTF. The DNA sequence reads TGCGCCAGCAGCTTGAAGGGAGGGACACACTATGGCTACACCTTC.